The 27 T cell receptor beta chains presented below share a single source sample, sequenced in a study of T cells in Graves' hyperthyroidism and ophthalmopathy. The TCR beta CDR3 regions underwent amplification using RNA transcripts as the source. The study used the HTBI primer set for a first-round RT-PCR of the TCR CDR3. TCRdb recomputed calls from the multiplex PCR reads with MiXCR, one row per CDR3 protein. The table lists about 260,000 distinct CDR3 sequences, around 20% of them singletons. Sequencing input: blood. The source is a man aged 30 to 45 with Graves' ophthalmopathy.

The V and J genes are TRBV3-1 and TRBJ2-1, with D hard to call. The CDR3 loop spans 15 amino acids. Germline V gene lookup returns CDR1 LGHDT and CDR2 YNNKEL (reference sequence). The V gene lost 5 bases and the J gene lost 0 bases, with 11 bases spanning the gap. CDR3 residues: CASSLGDFSYNEQFF. CDR3 bases: TGTGCCAGCAGCTTGGGCGATTTCTCCTACAATGAGCAGTTCTTC.

The rearrangement joins TRBV18 to TRBJ1-2; TRBD1 might be the D (5 bases). The CDR3 is 14 amino acids. The V end lost 3 bases, the J end lost 1 base, and 9 bases lay between the germline ends. Germline values: CDR1 KGHSH, CDR2 LQKENI. This CDR3 reads CASSPTDINYGYTF. The CDR3 nucleotides are TGTGCCAGCTCACCGACAGATATTAACTATGGCTACACCTTC.

This clonotype was recorded at least ten times. The chain's CDR3 is CASSLAGSNTEAFF. In DNA, the CDR3 is TGTGCCAGCAGTTTGGCCGGATCGAACACTGAAGCTTTCTTT. The chain recombines TRBV28 with TRBJ1-1; D ambiguous. The CDR3 has 14 amino acids. Trimming removed 3 bases at V and 1 base at J, with 9 bases between. From germline, CDR1 is MDHEN and CDR2 SYDVKM.

This sequence joins TRBV5-4 and TRBJ2-1; 10 bases line up with TRBD2. Germline V gene lookup returns CDR1 SGHNT and CDR2 YYREEE (reference sequence). V gave up 5 bases and J gave up 1 base; unmatched junction bases: 3. The CDR3 length is 15 residues. CDR3 residues: CASRLAGGSYNEQFF. The CDR3 DNA sequence: TGTGCCAGCAGGTTAGCGGGGGGTTCCTACAATGAGCAGTTCTTC.

This clonotype was seen repeatedly, ten times or more. The chain links TRBV27 to TRBJ2-3; 10 bases align to TRBD2. The V gene end was trimmed by 4 bases and the J gene end by 5 bases; junction bases not matched to a gene: 6. The CDR3 is made up of 15 amino acids. Germline CDR1 and CDR2: MNHEY and SMNVEV (reference sequence). CDR3 DNA: TGTGCCAGCAGTTCCCTAGCGGGAGTGGTAGATACGCAGTATTTT. Its translation: CASSSLAGVVDTQYF.

This chain joins TRBV12-3 or TRBV12-4 and TRBJ2-2; a possible D gene is TRBD2 (5 bases). CDR3 length: 13 residues. V was cut by 7 bases and J by 3 bases, with 9 bases left in between. This chain's CDR3 is CASIPGDTGELFF. In DNA, the CDR3 is TGTGCCAGCATTCCCGGGGACACCGGGGAGCTGTTTTTT.

The genes are TRBV29-1 and TRBJ2-1; TRBD1 matches at 8 bases. Losses at the gene ends were 6 bases for V and 5 bases for J; bases not matched to a gene: 9. The CDR3 covers 14 residues. Germline lookup yields CDR1 SQVTM and CDR2 ANQGSEA. The CDR3 DNA reads as TGCAGCGTCCTGTCCCGGGACAGGAACAATGAGCAGTTCTTC. Amino acids: CSVLSRDRNNEQFF.

This clonotype has only a few counts. The chain joins TRBV2 to TRBJ2-2, with 7 positions matching TRBD1. Germline CDR1 SNHLY, CDR2 FYNNEI. CDR3 length: 15 amino acids. V shed 8 bases, J shed 3 bases, and the junction held 9 bases outside the gene matches. The CDR3 nucleotides read TGTGCCAGCGAACAGACAGGGAGAGACACCGGGGAGCTGTTTTTT. Translation: CASEQTGRDTGELFF.

The chain recombines TRBV9 with TRBJ1-2; 10 bases are a match to TRBD1. There are 14 residues in the CDR3. Trimming cost V 3 bases and J 4 bases; bases outside gene matches: 3. Germline V CDR1 and CDR2: SGDLS, YYNGEE. Here the CDR3 reads CASSETGGSYGYTF. Written as DNA, the CDR3 is TGTGCCAGCAGCGAGACAGGGGGCAGCTATGGCTACACCTTC. Full variable domain (remainder filled in from reference TRBV9 and TRBJ1-2): DSGVTQTPKHLITATGQRVTLRCSPRSGDLSVYWYQQSLDQGLQFLIQYYNGEERAKGNILERFSAQQFPDLHSELNLSSLELGDSALYFCASSETGGSYGYTFGSGTRLTVV.

This clonotype was picked up many times. The chain is built from TRBV12-3 or TRBV12-4 and TRBJ2-2, with no clear D. V lost 3 bases, J lost 0 bases, and 11 bases lay in between. The CDR3 contains 16 residues. In nucleotides, the CDR3 is TGTGCCAGCAGTTTGGGGAAGTTCGCGAACACCGGGGAGCTGTTTTTT. Amino acid sequence: CASSLGKFANTGELFF.

This clonotype was observed many times. The chain links TRBV3-1 to TRBJ1-1; 8 bases fit TRBD1. V was clipped by 1 base and J by 11 bases; unmatched bases: 9. CDR3 length: 14 residues. Germline V gives CDR1 LGHDT, CDR2 YNNKEL (reference sequence). The CDR3 loop is CASSQGGTGGSAFF. CDR3 coding DNA: TGTGCCAGCAGCCAAGGGGGGACAGGTGGATCGGCTTTCTTT. The whole variable domain, filled in from reference TRBV3-1 and TRBJ1-1, reads DTAVSQTPKYLVTQMGNDKSIKCEQNLGHDTMYWYKQDSKKFLKIMFSYNNKELIINETVPNRFSPKSPDKAHLNLHINSLELGDSAVYFCASSQGGTGGSAFFGQGTRLTVV.

Of note for this clonotype: Given a much more abundant clone one base away, this may be a read error. The chain is built from TRBV5-1 and TRBJ2-7; 9 bases are shared with TRBD2. CDR1 and CDR2 (germline): SGHRS, YFSETQ. There are 13 residues in the CDR3. CDR3 loop: CASGSGSPYKQYF. The CDR3 DNA follows: TGCGCCAGCGGTAGCGGGAGTCCCTACAAGCAGTACTTC.

This rearrangement joins TRBV10-3 to TRBJ2-1, with D uncertain. The V gene's germline CDR1 is ENHRY and CDR2 SYGVKD. The V gene lost 10 bases and the J gene lost 5 bases, with 12 bases spanning the gap. The CDR3 loop spans 12 amino acids. The CDR3 sequence is CATRLGNNEQFF. The CDR3, as DNA: TGTGCCACCCGACTGGGTAACAATGAGCAGTTCTTC.

The V and J genes are TRBV28 and TRBJ2-7; maybe TRBD2 (6 bases). Trimming took off 3 bases at V and 4 bases at J, with 13 bases between the two ends. In germline, CDR1 is MDHEN, CDR2 SYDVKM. This CDR3 has 14 residues. In DNA form, the CDR3 reads TGTGCCAGCAGTTTTGGGGGGAGACAATACGAGCAGTACTTC. Its protein is CASSFGGRQYEQYF.

This clonotype was found a few times. This sequence joins TRBV7-2 and TRBJ2-7; TRBD1 agrees at 10 bases. Germline V gene lookup returns CDR1 SGHTA and CDR2 FQGNSA. The CDR3 spans 15 residues. With V trimmed by 5 bases and J by 4 bases, 8 bases remained unmatched. The CDR3 spells CASSPNRDRGYEQYF. The CDR3 bases are TGTGCCAGCAGCCCAAACCGGGACAGGGGTTACGAGCAGTACTTC.

There are a few counts of this clonotype. The chain recombines TRBV2 with TRBJ2-5; no definite D call. This CDR3 is 13 amino acids long. V shed 7 bases and J shed 3 bases, with 12 bases lying between them. Germline V gene lookup returns CDR1 SNHLY and CDR2 FYNNEI. CDR3 in DNA: TGTGCCAGCATAGGGCATTTGGAAGAGACCCAGTACTTC. This sequence encodes CASIGHLEETQYF.

This clonotype has at least ten counts. The J gene is TRBJ2-7, the V gene TRBV2, with 12 bases lining up with TRBD2. Germline V gene lookup returns CDR1 SNHLY and CDR2 FYNNEI. The CDR3 length is 15 residues. V dropped 5 bases and J dropped 2; count of bases not matched to a gene: 4. CDR3 in amino acids: CASSQTSGGTYEQYF. The DNA for the CDR3 is TGTGCCAGCAGTCAAACTAGCGGGGGGACCTACGAGCAGTACTTC.

In this sample, this clonotype turned up a few times. J is TRBJ2-3 and V is TRBV6-1; 8 bases fit TRBD2. Germline trimming cut 4 bases from V and 6 bases from J; bases unmatched to any gene: 6. CDR1 and CDR2 from the germline V gene are MNHNS and SASEGT. The CDR3 has 14 residues. CDR3 residues: CASSVGAGGDTQYF. The CDR3 coding sequence is TGTGCCAGCAGTGTAGGGGCGGGAGGTGATACGCAGTATTTT.

In this sample, this clonotype turned up a few times. V gene TRBV19 combines with J gene TRBJ2-2, with TRBD2 matching over 13 bases. Germline CDR1 LNHDA, CDR2 SQIVND (reference sequence). V was pared by 1 base and J by 3 bases, with 5 bases of the junction left unmatched. CDR3 length: 18 residues. CDR3: CASSIGTSGSPDTGELFF. The CDR3 DNA reads as TGTGCCAGTAGTATAGGGACTAGCGGGAGCCCCGACACCGGGGAGCTGTTTTTT.

The chain is built from TRBV6-5 and TRBJ1-5; D is ambiguous. Germline V CDR1 and CDR2: MNHEY, SVGAGI. V gave up 2 bases and J gave up 6 bases, with 8 bases separating them. CDR3 length: 13 amino acids. This CDR3 is CASSYRVRQPQHF. The CDR3 bases are TGTGCCAGCAGTTACAGGGTACGTCAGCCCCAGCATTTT.

This clonotype has more than one count but fewer than ten. The rearrangement joins TRBV4-1 to TRBJ2-7; 11 bases map to TRBD1. CDR1 is MGHRA and CDR2 is YSYEKL in the germline V gene. The CDR3 length is 15 residues. Germline trimming cut 4 bases from V and 6 bases from J; bases unmatched to any gene: 8. The CDR3 sequence is CASSPTDRGRVEQYF. The CDR3 region has the DNA TGCGCCAGCAGCCCTACGGACAGGGGGCGCGTCGAGCAGTACTTC.

This clonotype was found a few times. The chain couples TRBV20-1 to TRBJ2-5; tentative D call: TRBD1 (5 bases). This CDR3 is 14 amino acids long. Per the germline V gene, CDR1 is DFQATT and CDR2 is SNEGSKA (reference sequence). V was pared by 0 bases and J by 7 bases, with 15 bases between. CDR3 in amino acids: CSARDQGGRRTQYF. The CDR3 DNA reads as TGCAGTGCTAGAGATCAGGGCGGACGTAGGACCCAGTACTTC.

This clonotype occurred many times. The CDR3 loop is CASSLVGYEQYF. CDR3 DNA: TGTGCCAGCAGCTTAGTTGGCTACGAGCAGTACTTC. V is TRBV7-9 and J is TRBJ2-7; unclear D gene. V lost 1 base to trimming and J lost 3 bases, with 4 bases between them. Germline V gene lookup returns CDR1 SEHNR and CDR2 FQNEAQ (reference sequence). This CDR3 spans 12 amino acids.

There are many counts of this clonotype. This chain links TRBV12-3 or TRBV12-4 with TRBJ1-2, with D perhaps TRBD1 (6 bases). V lost 2 bases to trimming and J lost 10 bases, with 17 bases between them. The CDR3 is 14 residues long. CDR3 region: CASSLSRTEVLYTF. The CDR3 bases are TGTGCCAGCAGTTTATCTAGGACAGAAGTCCTCTACACCTTC.

This clonotype was found many times. The CDR3 region has the DNA TGTGCCAGCAGCTTAATGGCGGAGACCCAGTACTTC. This encodes CASSLMAETQYF. V gene TRBV11-2 combines with J gene TRBJ2-5; unclear D gene. In germline, CDR1 is SGHAT, CDR2 FQNNGV. V was shortened by 2 bases and J by 5 bases, with 6 bases between the two germline ends. The CDR3 loop spans 12 amino acids.

The chain recombines TRBV9 with TRBJ2-5; 13 bases align to TRBD2. V dropped 0 bases and J dropped 5; count of bases not matched to a gene: 7. The length of the CDR3 is 17 residues. Germline CDR1 and CDR2: SGDLS and YYNGEE. The DNA of the CDR3 is TGTGCCAGCAGCGTAGGAGGACTAGCGGGAGACCGGGAGACCCAGTACTTC. It translates to CASSVGGLAGDRETQYF. The entire variable domain, with the rest obtained from reference TRBV9 and TRBJ2-5, is as follows: DSGVTQTPKHLITATGQRVTLRCSPRSGDLSVYWYQQSLDQGLQFLIQYYNGEERAKGNILERFSAQQFPDLHSELNLSSLELGDSALYFCASSVGGLAGDRETQYFGPGTRLLVL.

V and J are TRBV20-1 and TRBJ2-2; tentatively, D is TRBD2 (5 bases). The germline V and J ends were trimmed by 0 bases and 0 bases, with 14 bases remaining between them. The CDR3 totals 17 residues. Looked up from germline, CDR1 is DFQATT and CDR2 is SNEGSKA (reference sequence). CDR3 nucleotides: TGCAGTGCTAGAGATCACGTTAGCGTAGCGAACACCGGGGAGCTGTTTTTT. It codes for CSARDHVSVANTGELFF.